These T cell receptor beta chains were read from a single sample in a study of identical twins. TCRdb redid the calling of the 5' RACE reads with MiXCR, one entry per CDR3 protein. Seen here are some 300,000 distinct CDR3 sequences, roughly 12% observed once, and the top ten hold roughly 7.8%. The data were also submitted as part of a second study, on yellow fever vaccine responses in identical twins.

Sample: CD8+ T cells sorted from blood. Every receptor here comes from a woman aged 18-30 years in good health. Both conserved end residues are part of each CDR3. The D gene is left open where the match is weak. Rows give clone size only sometimes, using once, few, many, or a class for an expanded clone.

>TRBJ1-6|.|many|TRBV7-9
TGTGCCAGCAGCCCAGGGGTAAGGAATTCACCCCTCCACTTT
CASSPGVRNSPLHF
>TRBJ2-7|TRBD2|.|TRBV29-1
TGCAGCGTTGAAGTATCGGGACTAGGACACTACGAGCAGTACTTC
CSVEVSGLGHYEQYF
>TRBJ2-7|.|many|TRBV28
TGTGCCAGCAGTTCTAGGATATGGCAGGGGCCCCACGAGCAGTACTTC
CASSSRIWQGPHEQYF
>TRBJ2-7|TRBD1|many|TRBV12-3/TRBV12-4
TGTGCCAGCAGTCCGGACAGGGGGTCCTACGAGCAGTACTTC
CASSPDRGSYEQYF
>TRBJ1-2|TRBD1|.|TRBV29-1
TGCAGCGTGAGGGGGACAGGGATCTATGGCTACACCTTC
CSVRGTGIYGYTF
>TRBJ2-3|TRBD2|few|TRBV27
TGTGCCAGCAGCCCCGGGGGAGGGCCATCTACCACAGATACGCAGTATTTT
CASSPGGGPSTTDTQYF
>TRBJ2-3|.|.|TRBV7-6
TGTGCCAGCAGCTTAGGTGTTTTAGGAGGCACAGATACGCAGTATTTT
CASSLGVLGGTDTQYF
>TRBJ1-2|.|.|TRBV9
TGTGCAAGTCACCTAGAGGGGGGTGTATTCGGCTACACCTTC
CASHLEGGVFGYTF
>TRBJ2-1|TRBD2|many|TRBV12-3/TRBV12-4
TGTGCCTCAGCCGCGGGGGGGGCCTACAATGAGCAGTTCTTC
CASAAGGAYNEQFF
>TRBJ1-6|TRBD1|few|TRBV3-1
TGTGCCAGCAGCCAAGATACCCTAGACGGACAGGGGCATTCACCCCTCCACTTT
CASSQDTLDGQGHSPLHF
>TRBJ2-7|TRBD2|few|TRBV27
TGTGCCAGCAGTACGACTAGCCGTCGGGAAGGGGAGCAGTACTTC
CASSTTSRREGEQYF
>TRBJ1-1|.|few|TRBV27
TGTGCCAGCAGTAGGTTTGGGGCTGAAGCTTTCTTT
CASSRFGAEAFF
>TRBJ2-1|TRBD2|.|TRBV7-9
TGTGCCAGCAGCCCACCTCGGACTAGCGGTAACAATGAGCAGTTCTTC
CASSPPRTSGNNEQFF
>TRBJ2-3|.|.|TRBV28
TGTGCCAGCAGTCTCCAAACCCTCGGGACAGATACGCAGTATTTT
CASSLQTLGTDTQYF
>TRBJ2-7|.|few|TRBV6-1
TGTGCCAGCAGCCCCCTGGGATGGAACTACGAGCAGTACTTC
CASSPLGWNYEQYF
>TRBJ2-7|.|few|TRBV20-1
TGCAGTGCTAGAGATACGTACGCGACTACGTCCTACGAGCAGTACTTC
CSARDTYATTSYEQYF
>TRBJ2-1|.|few|TRBV6-1
TGTGCCAGCAGTGAACTGGGTCCATACAATGAGCAGTTCTTC
CASSELGPYNEQFF
>TRBJ2-7|TRBD2|few|TRBV6-1
TGTGCCAGCAGTGGGGGGGGCTCCTACGAGCAGTACTTC
CASSGGGSYEQYF
>TRBJ1-1|.|.|TRBV5-1
TGCGCCAGCAGCTTAAGCAGGGTCTCCATTGAAGCTTTCTTT
CASSLSRVSIEAFF
>TRBJ2-1|TRBD1|.|TRBV29-1
TGCAGCGTTGAAATTAGGAGGACAGGTAGACCGAATGAGCAGTTCTTC
CSVEIRRTGRPNEQFF
>TRBJ1-5|.|once|TRBV7-8
TGTGCCAGCAGTGTGGGTGAGGGCAGGGCCAGGCCCCAGCATTTT
CASSVGEGRARPQHF
>TRBJ2-1|.|.|TRBV20-1
TGCAGTGCTAGCCGACCTTCCTACAATGAGCAGTTCTTC
CSASRPSYNEQFF
>TRBJ2-1|TRBD2|.|TRBV4-1
TGCGCCAGCAGCCGCTCATCCGGGACTAGCGGGAGGGGGTCCTACAATGAGCAGTTCTTC
CASSRSSGTSGRGSYNEQFF
>TRBJ2-4|.|.|TRBV6-7
TGTGCCAGCAGGACAGGTTTAGCCAAAAACATTCAGTACTTC
CASRTGLAKNIQYF
>TRBJ1-1|.|once|TRBV20-1
TGCAGTGCTAAGAAGGCGGGGACTGAAGCTTTCTTT
CSAKKAGTEAFF
>TRBJ2-3|TRBD2|.|TRBV28
TGTGCCAGCAGTCTTAGGGGAGGACTAGCGGTAATAGATACGCAGTATTTT
CASSLRGGLAVIDTQYF
>TRBJ2-5|.|.|TRBV24-1
TGTGCCACCAGGAAGCCCCTCCCGGAGACCCAGTACTTC
CATRKPLPETQYF